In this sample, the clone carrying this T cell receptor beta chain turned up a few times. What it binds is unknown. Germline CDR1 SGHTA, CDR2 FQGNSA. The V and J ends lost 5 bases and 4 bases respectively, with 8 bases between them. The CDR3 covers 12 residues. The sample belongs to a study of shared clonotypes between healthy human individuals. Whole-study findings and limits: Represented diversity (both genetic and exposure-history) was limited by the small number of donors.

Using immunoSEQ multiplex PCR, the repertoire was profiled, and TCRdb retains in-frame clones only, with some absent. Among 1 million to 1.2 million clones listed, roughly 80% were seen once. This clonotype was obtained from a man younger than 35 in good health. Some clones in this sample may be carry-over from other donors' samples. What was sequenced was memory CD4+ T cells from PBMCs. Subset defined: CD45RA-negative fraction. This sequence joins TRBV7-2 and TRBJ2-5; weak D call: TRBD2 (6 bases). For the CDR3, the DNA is TGTGCCAGCAGCATGACTAGAGAGACCCAGTACTTC. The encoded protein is CASSMTRETQYF.